Each of the 20 T cell receptor beta chains below was sequenced from the same sample in a study of control samples from healthy donors and cancer patients. Some clones are missing from TCRdb's copy, which holds only in-frame ones; the method was immunoSEQ multiplex PCR. The data show roughly 83,000 clones, roughly 86% seen once. The specimen was blood. These receptors originate from a woman aged 55-69 years in good health.

The chain employs TRBV29-1 and TRBJ1-3; D ambiguous. Germline CDR1 and CDR2: SQVTM and ANQGSEA. Trimming took 6 bases from V and 4 from J, leaving 13 bases between them. The CDR3 contains 13 residues. For the CDR3, the DNA is TGCAGCGTCCGGGATCCTTCCGGAAACACCATATATTTT. Translation: CSVRDPSGNTIYF.

The rearrangement uses TRBV7-9 and TRBJ1-5; D remains ambiguous. The CDR3 runs to 12 residues. CDR1 and CDR2 (germline): SEHNR, FQNEAQ (reference sequence). Trimming stripped 1 base from V and 4 bases from J, with 2 bases between. The CDR3 nucleotides read TGTGCCAGCAGCTTAGAGAATCAGCCCCAGCATTTT. Protein product: CASSLENQPQHF.

The rearrangement links TRBV28 to TRBJ1-2, with 9 nucleotides matching TRBD1. The J segment lost 6 bases and the V segment lost 5 bases, leaving 4 bases of the junction unmatched. The CDR3 consists of 13 residues. Germline CDR1 MDHEN, CDR2 SYDVKM. This CDR3 is CASSAGTGNGYTF. In DNA, the CDR3 is TGTGCCAGCAGTGCCGGGACAGGGAATGGCTACACCTTC.

The genes are TRBV12-3 or TRBV12-4 and TRBJ1-1; D unresolved. CDR3 length: 13 residues. Trimming pared 2 bases from V and 1 base from J, leaving 5 bases between. The DNA for the CDR3 is TGTGCCAGCAGTTTAAGGAAGAACACTGAAGCTTTCTTT. Protein: CASSLRKNTEAFF.

There are a few counts of this clone. This sequence joins TRBV4-1 and TRBJ1-1; no reliable D call. The ends were cut back, 4 bases at V and 0 bases at J, with 3 bases in the middle. From germline, CDR1 is MGHRA and CDR2 YSYEKL. The CDR3 is 12 amino acids. The CDR3 DNA reads as TGCGCCAGCAGCCGAGTGAACACTGAAGCTTTCTTT. Its protein is CASSRVNTEAFF.

This chain joins TRBV6-4 and TRBJ1-4, with D hard to call. Between the trimmed V and J ends, which lost 7 bases and 0 bases, there was a span of 21 bases. The CDR3 covers 18 residues. CDR1 is MRHNA, CDR2 SNTAGT, per germline. CDR3 sequence reads: CASILRTVSPSTNEKLFF. CDR3 in DNA: TGTGCCAGCATCTTGAGGACCGTTAGTCCTTCAACTAATGAAAAACTGTTTTTT.

The chain uses TRBV16 and TRBJ2-7; a weak D match, TRBD1 (6 bases). Trimming took 2 bases from V and 1 from J, leaving 12 bases between them. This CDR3 has 15 residues. Germline lookup yields CDR1 KGHSY and CDR2 FQNENV. The CDR3 region has the DNA TGTGCCAGCAGCCAAAAGGCAGGGGAATCCTACGAGCAGTACTTC. As protein: CASSQKAGESYEQYF.

Comments on this clone: One end of the junction fails to match germline, which may point to a read error. J is TRBJ2-4 and V is TRBV29-1, with 8 positions matching TRBD1. This CDR3 spans 12 amino acids. CDR1 SQVTM and CDR2 ANQGSEA come from the germline V gene. This chain's CDR3 is CSGEGQGNIQYF. The DNA of the CDR3 is TGCAGCGGTGAAGGACAGGGAAACATTCAGTACTTC. Based on the CDR3 plus reference TRBV29-1 and TRBJ2-4, the full variable domain is SAVISQKPSRDICQRGTSLTIQCQVDSQVTMMFWYRQQPGQSLTLIATANQGSEATYESGFVIDKFPISRPNLTFSTLTVSNMSPEDSSIYLCSGEGQGNIQYFGAGTRLSVL.

V and J are TRBV12-3 or TRBV12-4 and TRBJ1-2; 7 nucleotides agree with TRBD1. The CDR3 has 13 amino acids. The J segment lost 9 bases and the V segment lost 5 bases, leaving 9 bases of the junction unmatched. The CDR3 here is CASSPGTVFRYTF. In nucleotides, the CDR3 is TGTGCCAGCAGTCCCGGGACAGTCTTTCGCTACACCTTC.

V usage is TRBV6-5 and J usage is TRBJ2-5; 11 bases line up with TRBD1. Germline V CDR1 and CDR2: MNHEY, SVGAGI. The CDR3 runs 14 residues. V lost 6 bases, J lost 5 bases, and 5 bases stayed unmatched. CDR3 bases: TGTGCCAGCAGCCGGGACAGGGGGGGGGAGACCCAGTACTTC. Amino acid sequence: CASSRDRGGETQYF.

This clone was observed a handful of times. This chain connects TRBV5-1 to TRBJ2-1, with D tentatively TRBD2 (6 bases). Germline V lookup: CDR1 SGHRS, CDR2 YFSETQ. This CDR3 region has 15 residues. V was trimmed by 3 bases and J by 6 bases, leaving 16 bases between them. Here the CDR3 DNA reads TGCGCCAGCAGCTCCGTTCCGGGACTTGGCAATGAGCAGTTCTTC. Protein sequence: CASSSVPGLGNEQFF. The full variable domain, completed using reference TRBV5-1 and TRBJ2-1, is KAGVTQTPRYLIKTRGQQVTLSCSPISGHRSVSWYQQTPGQGLQFLFEYFSETQRNKGNFPGRFSGRQFSNSRSEMNVSTLELGDSALYLCASSSVPGLGNEQFFGPGTRLTVL.

The chain couples TRBV28 to TRBJ2-5; the D gene could be TRBD1 or TRBD2 (6 bases each). This CDR3 comprises 15 residues. In germline, CDR1 is MDHEN, CDR2 SYDVKM. The germline V and J ends were trimmed by 6 bases and 2 bases, with 16 bases remaining between them. CDR3 protein: CASRPGGLGQETQYF. CDR3 DNA sequence: TGTGCCAGCAGACCCGGGGGCTTGGGTCAAGAGACCCAGTACTTC.

J is TRBJ1-3 and V is TRBV7-9, with D uncertain. Germline CDR1 SEHNR, CDR2 FQNEAQ (reference sequence). V was clipped by 5 bases and J by 0 bases, with 11 bases between them. This CDR3 has 15 amino acids. The CDR3 sequence: CASSPGRDSGNTIYF. CDR3 nucleotides: TGTGCCAGCAGCCCGGGAAGAGACTCTGGAAACACCATATATTTT.

V usage is TRBV24-1 and J usage is TRBJ2-3; 8 bases agree with TRBD1. The CDR3 has 15 residues. Trimming at V came to 9 bases and at J to 5 bases, leaving 12 bases not matched to a gene. Germline loops: CDR1 KGHDR, CDR2 SFDVKD. The CDR3 sequence is CATGGGQGAGDTQYF. The CDR3 nucleotides are TGTGCCACCGGAGGGGGGCAGGGGGCGGGAGATACGCAGTATTTT.

This clone is a singleton in its sample. V is TRBV19 and J is TRBJ1-5; 8 bases are a match to TRBD1. Germline CDR1 reads LNHDA; CDR2 reads SQIVND (reference sequence). Trimming removed 7 bases from V and 4 bases from J; junction bases left unmatched: 9. CDR3 length: 15 residues. This chain's CDR3 is CASNRVGQGNQPQHF. CDR3 DNA: TGTGCCAGTAACCGTGTCGGACAGGGTAATCAGCCCCAGCATTTT.

This clone was observed once. This chain connects TRBV6-6 to TRBJ1-2; 8 bases are a match to TRBD1. V gave up 7 bases and J gave up 4 bases; unmatched junction bases: 11. The CDR3 length is 15 residues. CDR1 and CDR2 from the germline V gene are MNHNY and SVGAGI (reference sequence). CDR3 protein: CASNTVGQETYGYTF. CDR3 nucleotide sequence: TGTGCCAGCAATACAGTGGGACAGGAGACCTATGGCTACACCTTC.

The CDR3 bases are TGTGCCATCAAGACGGACCAGGCCTACGAGCAGTACTTC. This codes for CAIKTDQAYEQYF. This chain uses TRBV10-3 with TRBJ2-7, with D unclear. Germline CDR1 ENHRY, CDR2 SYGVKD. The CDR3 consists of 13 residues. V was cut by 7 bases and J by 2 bases, with 12 bases left in between.

This chain links TRBV28 with TRBJ1-1; D is possibly TRBD1 (5 bases). CDR1 is MDHEN, CDR2 SYDVKM, per germline. V was clipped by 3 bases and J by 0 bases, with 8 bases between them. This CDR3 is built from 14 residues. The CDR3: CASSLGGVNTEAFF. CDR3 coding DNA: TGTGCCAGCAGTTTGGGGGGGGTGAACACTGAAGCTTTCTTT. Full variable domain (missing parts from reference TRBV28 and TRBJ1-1): DVKVTQSSRYLVKRTGEKVFLECVQDMDHENMFWYRQDPGLGLRLIYFSYDVKMKEKGDIPEGYSVSREKKERFSLILESASTNQTSMYLCASSLGGVNTEAFFGQGTRLTVV.

The chain's CDR3 is CASSPGTSGSDEQFF. The CDR3 nucleotides read TGTGCCAGCAGTCCCGGGACTAGCGGGAGCGATGAGCAGTTCTTC. The gene calls are TRBV27 and TRBJ2-1, with TRBD2 matching over 14 bases. This CDR3 contains 15 residues. The germline CDR1 and CDR2 sequences are MNHEY and SMNVEV (reference sequence). V lost 5 bases, J lost 8 bases, and 5 bases stayed unmatched.

The genes are TRBV14 and TRBJ1-2, with TRBD1 identical over 8 bases. The V segment lost 0 bases and the J segment 0 bases; nucleotides outside the gene matches: 0. The CDR3 has 15 residues. The V gene's germline CDR1 is SGHDN and CDR2 FVKESK. CDR3 amino acids: CASSQDRGPNYGYTF. Written as DNA, the CDR3 is TGTGCCAGCAGCCAAGACAGGGGGCCTAACTATGGCTACACCTTC.